This TCR beta chain is drawn from a study of blood T cells in healthy people across ages (dated by TCRdb to the mid-2010s). Turning to the overall study: In model experiments, roughly one uniquely barcoded TCR beta cDNA molecule per two T cells was captured by template switching. Using deep sequencing normalized with unique cDNA molecular identifiers, the study measured how TCR beta repertoire diversity changes with age. Donors were grouped into four age groups: young (average roughly 16 years), middle-aged (around 39), aged (62) and long-lived (just over 80). To avoid experimental bias, donors of different ages were randomly spread across the sequencing lanes. For two donors (one aged 18 to 30 and one aged 80 or older), the study analyzed two additional independent replicas of 1 million unique cDNA reads from the same blood draw.

The library was generated by 5' RACE. The listed sequencing device is Illumina HiSeq 2500. A second PCR of roughly 7 to 11 cycles was performed with a sample-barcoded 5' primer and a J-beta primer mix. A unique molecular identifier was introduced onto each TCR beta cDNA molecule by a template-switch 5' adaptor carrying 12 random nucleotides. Each sample yielded at least 2.5 million CDR3-containing paired-end reads. First-strand cDNA synthesis was performed from all RNA using the Mint cDNA synthesis kit, with priming by a TRBC-specific oligonucleotide. After uracil-DNA glycosylase treatment, a first 18-cycle PCR used universal primers M1SS and BC2_uni_R on all cDNA. The published analysis was carried out like this. For normalization, 1 million high-quality reads were randomly selected from each sample, with every read carrying a distinct molecular identifier. Instead of being binned into consensus sequences, reads that shared molecular identifiers were thrown out. CDR3 identification, clonotype clustering and error correction used MiTCR with a Q25 quality threshold and the strictest error-elimination algorithm. A nonparametric unseen species model with Euler transformation was used to estimate lower-bound total TCR beta diversity. Clones were called with MiXCR by TCRdb after fastp trimmed the public reads at Q25, and only in-frame beta chains were retained. Under each unique CDR3 protein, matching rows form one entry showing the most common genes and DNA. TCRdb assigned the V and J calls; the authors' analysis was not used. The sample table shows around 870,000 distinct CDR3 sequences, and roughly 26% are seen once. The biggest ten clones account for around 15% of the sample.

The cysteine opens and the phenylalanine closes a CDR3 of 15 amino acids. Only CDR3 DNA remains: 45 bases, in frame from the first base. The germline V gene (reference sequence) provides CDR1 SEHNR and CDR2 FQNEAQ. Trimming leaves V shorter by 1 base and J shorter by 4 bases, with the junction holding 3 bases beyond the gene matches. Broader findings and caveats from the paper: Estimates of total diversity from one million sequenced T cells were regarded as lower bounds and underestimates. Observed TCR beta diversity per million T cells fell roughly linearly with age, and a significant reduction was already apparent by age around 40. Donor CMV infection status was unknown, potentially confounding age-related changes in expanded clonotypes. The long-lived group showed more naive CD4+ T cells, fewer expanded clones and increased TCR diversity than the aged group, suggesting age selection. Conclusive comparison of naive and antigen-experienced compartments was prevented by the profiling of bulk unsorted PBMCs. A strong correlation was found between observed TCR beta diversity and the percentage of naive T cells measured by flow cytometry.

The roughly 39 donors, aged about 6 to 95 years, were systemically healthy Caucasian individuals from Russia. Around 10 milliliters of peripheral blood were collected from each donor into EDTA-treated Vacutainer tubes. PBMCs were isolated by Ficoll-Paque density-gradient centrifugation, with at least 7 million obtained per sample. Total RNA, at least 5 micrograms per sample, was extracted from PBMCs with Trizol reagent. The percentages of naive CD45RAhigh/CD27high T cells were determined by flow cytometry on a PBMC aliquot from every donor. This clonotype was counted between two and nine times. This receptor's antigen is unknown. No much larger clone is present one base from it, and per-base qualities are unavailable.

This TCR came from a woman of 80 years or more in good health. The specimen was blood. The sequence joins TRBV7-9 to TRBJ1-4; 7 bases in between match TRBD1. CDR3 loop: CASSLGDRINEKLFF. The DNA reads TGTGCCAGCAGCTTAGGGGACAGAATTAATGAAAAACTGTTTTTT.